The 23 T cell receptor beta chains below were found in one sample sequenced in a study of OX40 agonist ivuxolimab in advanced cancers. The data were produced by immunoSEQ multiplex PCR, yet TCRdb's version contains in-frame clones alone and is incomplete. The table has under 80,000 clones, approximately 86% seen once. The sample here was CD4+ or CD8+ T cells sorted from blood, taken in a trial of the OX40 agonist ivuxolimab. These receptors all stem from an adult with an advanced solid tumor such as melanoma, head and neck, liver or kidney cancer.

V is TRBV7-2 and J is TRBJ2-7, with D hard to call. V was pared by 5 bases and J by 3 bases, with 17 bases between. Germline CDR1 and CDR2: SGHTA and FQGNSA. The CDR3 is 15 residues long. CDR3 sequence reads: CASSPQPGPNYEQYF. The CDR3 coding sequence is TGTGCCAGCAGCCCCCAGCCTGGTCCAAACTACGAGCAGTACTTC. The full variable domain, in which reference TRBV7-2 and TRBJ2-7 provide the parts outside the CDR3, is GAGVSQSPSNKVTEKGKDVELRCDPISGHTALYWYRQSLGQGLEFLIYFQGNSAPDKSGLPSDRFSAERTGGSVSTLTIQRTQQEDSAVYLCASSPQPGPNYEQYFGPGTRLTVT.

The chain combines TRBV5-1 with TRBJ2-1, with D tentatively TRBD1 (6 bases). The CDR3 extends over 13 amino acids. Trimming removed 4 bases from V and 5 bases from J, with 10 bases in between. Per germline, CDR1 SGHRS and CDR2 YFSETQ. As DNA, the CDR3 is TGCGCCAGCAGCCCTGGACAGAACAATGAGCAGTTCTTC. This sequence encodes CASSPGQNNEQFF.

CDR3 protein: CSAAELDEQFF. The CDR3 region has the DNA TGCAGTGCCGCTGAGTTGGATGAGCAGTTCTTC. This chain joins TRBV20-1 and TRBJ2-1; D gene uncertain. CDR1 is DFQATT, CDR2 SNEGSKA, per germline (reference sequence). There are 11 residues in the CDR3. Trimming took off 6 bases at V and 8 bases at J, with 11 bases between the two ends.

In DNA, the CDR3 is TGTGCCAGCAGTTACGGCGGGGGTGGCAATCAGCCCCAGCATTTT. Protein sequence: CASSYGGGGNQPQHF. The rearrangement links TRBV6-5 to TRBJ1-5, with D perhaps TRBD1 (5 bases). Per germline, CDR1 MNHEY and CDR2 SVGAGI. The CDR3 is made up of 15 amino acids. The ends were cut back, 2 bases at V and 2 bases at J, with 10 bases in the middle.

The chain carries TRBV19 and TRBJ1-1, with a tentative D call TRBD1 (6 bases). The V end lost 6 bases, the J end lost 1 base, and 12 bases lay between the germline ends. In germline, CDR1 is LNHDA, CDR2 SQIVND (reference sequence). This CDR3 spans 14 amino acids. CDR3: CASRPGARNTEAFF. The CDR3 nucleotides read TGTGCCAGTAGGCCGGGGGCTCGGAACACTGAAGCTTTCTTT.

This chain connects TRBV29-1 to TRBJ2-6, with D unresolved. Deletions cut 2 bases from V and 4 bases from J, with 6 bases between. Per germline, CDR1 SQVTM and CDR2 ANQGSEA. The CDR3 length is 13 residues. CDR3 region: CSVESGGANVLTF. The CDR3 DNA sequence: TGCAGCGTTGAAAGTGGGGGGGCCAACGTCCTGACTTTC.

This sequence joins TRBV10-1 and TRBJ1-2; D unresolved. The V and J ends lost 3 bases and 1 base respectively, with 18 bases between them. The CDR3 consists of 17 residues. Germline V gene lookup returns CDR1 WNHNN and CDR2 SYGVQD (reference sequence). The CDR3 is CASSDDTRPTNNYGYTF. As DNA, the CDR3 is TGCGCCAGCAGTGACGACACTCGCCCAACGAATAACTATGGCTACACCTTC.

The V gene is TRBV5-8, the J gene TRBJ1-2; 8 bases map to TRBD1. This CDR3 has 16 residues. V lost 3 bases and J lost 1; bases outside the gene matches: 8. Germline assignment: CDR1 SGHTS and CDR2 YDEGEE. The CDR3 protein is CASSSVRTGNNYGYTF. CDR3 in DNA: TGTGCCAGCAGCTCCGTGCGGACAGGGAATAACTATGGCTACACCTTC.

This clone came up once. This sequence joins TRBV19 and TRBJ2-3, with D hard to call. Trimming shortened V by 2 bases and J by 0 bases, and 12 bases separated the two germline ends. The germline V gene has CDR1 LNHDA and CDR2 SQIVND (reference sequence). The CDR3 covers 16 residues. CDR3 amino acids: CASSISPPTSTDTQYF. CDR3 coding DNA: TGTGCCAGTAGTATATCGCCCCCAACTAGCACAGATACGCAGTATTTT.

The V call is TRBV5-4, the J call TRBJ2-1, with 9 bases matching TRBD1. This CDR3 spans 15 amino acids. The trim removed 0 bases at V and 6 bases at J, leaving 4 bases unmatched. From germline, CDR1 is SGHNT and CDR2 YYREEE (reference sequence). The DNA of the CDR3 is TGTGCCAGCAGCTTGGGGGACAGGGAGACCAATGAGCAGTTCTTC. This gives the protein CASSLGDRETNEQFF.

Only a few counts were recorded for this clone. This rearrangement joins TRBV18 to TRBJ1-5; 8 bases match TRBD1. This CDR3 region has 15 residues. V shed 4 bases, J shed 2 bases, and the junction held 4 bases outside the gene matches. Germline CDR1 KGHSH, CDR2 LQKENI. CDR3 in DNA: TGTGCCAGCTCACAGGACAGGGTCCGCAATCAGCCCCAGCATTTT. Its protein product is CASSQDRVRNQPQHF.

The rearrangement joins TRBV18 to TRBJ2-7; weak D call: TRBD1 (6 bases). This CDR3 comprises 14 residues. The germline V gene encodes CDR1 KGHSH and CDR2 LQKENI. The V and J ends lost 3 bases and 2 bases respectively, with 11 bases between them. CDR3 in DNA: TGTGCCAGCTCACCGGAGACAGGCACCTACGAGCAGTACTTC. Its translation: CASSPETGTYEQYF. The variable domain in full, with the rest retrieved from reference TRBV18 and TRBJ2-7, is NAGVMQNPRHLVRRRGQEARLRCSPMKGHSHVYWYRQLPEEGLKFMVYLQKENIIDESGMPKERFSAEFPKEGPSILRIQQVVRGDSAAYFCASSPETGTYEQYFGPGTRLTVT.

This clone was observed once. The chain couples TRBV6-5 to TRBJ2-6, with TRBD1 matching 10 bases. J was trimmed by 2 bases and V by 6 bases; bases with no gene match: 1. The CDR3 is 15 residues long. Germline lookup yields CDR1 MNHEY and CDR2 SVGAGI. The CDR3 bases are TGTGCCAGCAGGACAGGGGGCACTGGGGCCAACGTCCTGACTTTC. Amino acid sequence: CASRTGGTGANVLTF.

CDR3: CASSRSGQNFIYEQYF. The CDR3 nucleotides read TGTGCCAGTAGTAGATCGGGACAGAACTTCATCTACGAGCAGTACTTC. V gene TRBV19 combines with J gene TRBJ2-7; 7 bases line up with TRBD1. Germline lookup yields CDR1 LNHDA and CDR2 SQIVND (reference sequence). This CDR3 region has 16 residues. With 4 bases clipped from V and 3 bases from J, the junction kept 12 bases outside the gene matches.

Regarding this clone: An end of the junction differs from the germline gene, which may be a read error. Here the CDR3 DNA reads TGTGCCAGTAGGATAGGGCCAGGGGACAATGAGCAGTTCTTC. Translation gives CASRIGPGDNEQFF. The rearrangement uses TRBV19 and TRBJ2-1; D is perhaps TRBD1 (6 bases). Germline V gene lookup returns CDR1 LNHDA and CDR2 SQIVND (reference sequence). The CDR3 length is 14 residues.

About this clone: A read error may account for a junction end that differs from germline. The chain uses TRBV7-2 and TRBJ2-5, with D possibly being TRBD1 (5 bases). This CDR3 is built from 13 residues. CDR1 is SGHTA and CDR2 is FQGNSA in the germline V gene. The CDR3 nucleotides read TGTGCCAGCAACTTAAACAGGATTGAGACCCAGTACTTC. It encodes CASNLNRIETQYF. The full variable domain, in which reference TRBV7-2 and TRBJ2-5 provide the parts outside the CDR3, is GAGVSQSPSNKVTEKGKDVELRCDPISGHTALYWYRQSLGQGLEFLIYFQGNSAPDKSGLPSDRFSAERTGGSVSTLTIQRTQQEDSAVYLCASNLNRIETQYFGPGTRLLVL.

The V gene is TRBV5-1, the J gene TRBJ1-1; weak D call: TRBD1 (6 bases). The V end lost 0 bases, the J end lost 8 bases, and 14 bases lay between the germline ends. Looked up from germline, CDR1 is SGHRS and CDR2 is YFSETQ. This CDR3 has 14 amino acids. The CDR3: CASSLVRQGPEAFF. CDR3 bases: TGCGCCAGCAGCTTGGTAAGGCAGGGGCCCGAAGCTTTCTTT.

The chain combines TRBV11-2 with TRBJ2-1; D is ambiguous. Germline V gene lookup returns CDR1 SGHAT and CDR2 FQNNGV. Trimming cost V 2 bases and J 8 bases, with 16 bases left between them. This CDR3 has 15 amino acids. The CDR3 nucleotides are TGTGCCAGCAGCTTACTTACTCGTCAGCTATATGAGCAGTTCTTC. Residues: CASSLLTRQLYEQFF.

The chain combines TRBV2 with TRBJ2-5, with 7 nucleotides matching TRBD2. The V segment lost 2 bases and the J segment 11 bases; nucleotides outside the gene matches: 5. The CDR3 extends over 12 amino acids. Germline V gives CDR1 SNHLY, CDR2 FYNNEI. The CDR3 coding sequence is TGTGCCAGCAGTGAACCGGCGGGGGAGCAGTACTTC. The encoded protein is CASSEPAGEQYF.

The V gene is TRBV30, the J gene TRBJ2-7, with 9 bases fitting TRBD2. Losses at the gene ends were 0 bases for V and 3 bases for J; bases not matched to a gene: 3. The length of the CDR3 is 14 residues. Germline CDR1 reads GTSNPN; CDR2 reads SVGIG (reference sequence). The CDR3 is CAWSVSAGGYEQYF. The CDR3 DNA follows: TGTGCCTGGAGTGTATCAGCGGGAGGCTACGAGCAGTACTTC.

Notes on this clone: The same CDR3 can be traced to other DNA sequences in this sample. The chain carries TRBV28 and TRBJ1-1; 10 bases map to TRBD1. This CDR3 has 14 amino acids. CDR1 is MDHEN, CDR2 SYDVKM, per germline. The DNA of the CDR3 is TGTGCAAGCTACGACAGGGGGCTGAACACTGAAGCTTTCTTT. This translates into CASYDRGLNTEAFF.

The chain combines TRBV6-5 with TRBJ1-1, with a weak D call TRBD1 (5 bases). The CDR3 is 13 residues long. Trimming left V 6 bases short and J 1 base short, with 9 bases between. Germline-derived CDR1 and CDR2 are MNHEY and SVGAGI. The DNA of the CDR3 is TGTGCCAGCAGCAGGGAACCGAACACTGAAGCTTTCTTT. As protein: CASSREPNTEAFF.

This chain uses TRBV28 with TRBJ1-2; the D is unclear. Trimming cost V 1 base and J 6 bases, with 15 bases left between them. This CDR3 contains 15 residues. From germline, CDR1 is MDHEN and CDR2 SYDVKM. CDR3: CASSLSTHGLHGYTF. The CDR3 DNA reads as TGTGCCAGCAGTTTATCCACCCATGGACTGCATGGCTACACCTTC.